The 32 T cell receptor delta chains below all came from one sample that was sequenced in a study of gamma-delta chains in newborns, infants, children. TCRdb called clones anew from the reads with CATT. Here the sample spans 8,600 or so delta-chain clones, 3% to 3.5% being singletons. Input material: blood. The receptors originated from a child who was a newborn, infant or young child, either healthy, febrile or measles-vaccinated (not recorded which).

This clone was seen repeatedly, ten times or more. The chain uses TRDV2 and TRDJ3; D uncertain. This CDR3 is 18 amino acids long. From germline, CDR1 is GEAIGNYY and CDR2 EKD. The V gene lost 0 bases and the J gene lost 0 bases, with 11 bases spanning the gap. As DNA, the CDR3 is TGTGCCTGTGACACCGGATGGGTGGGCTCCTGGGACACCCGACAGATGTTTTTC. Residues: CACDTGWVGSWDTRQMFF.

This clone is medium-sized by share. This chain uses TRDV2 with TRDJ1; D call uncertain. From germline, CDR1 is GEAIGNYY and CDR2 EKD. The V and J ends lost 3 bases and 5 bases respectively, with 0 bases between them. This CDR3 is 9 amino acids long. CDR3 loop: CACDDKLIF. As DNA, the CDR3 is TGTGCCTGTGACGATAAACTCATCTTT.

Regarding this clone: This CDR3 is also generated by other DNA sequences in the sample. V gene TRDV2 combines with J gene TRDJ3; 10 nucleotides align to TRDD3. Germline CDR1 GEAIGNYY, CDR2 EKD. The V and J ends lost 0 bases and 0 bases, in that order; junction bases with no gene match: 4. This CDR3 spans 19 amino acids. As DNA, the CDR3 is TGTGCCTGTGACACCGTACTGGGGGATCTCTCCTGGGACACCCGACAGATGTTTTTC. This gives the protein CACDTVLGDLSWDTRQMFF.

This clone is categorized as medium-sized. This specimen includes other DNA sequences encoding the same CDR3. This chain links TRDV2 with TRDJ1; TRDD3 matches at 13 bases. The junction had 6 bases not matched to a gene; V was cut back by 3 bases and J by 0 bases. Germline loops: CDR1 GEAIGNYY, CDR2 EKD. The CDR3 totals 17 residues. The CDR3 is CACDALLGDTYTDKLIF. The CDR3 DNA follows: TGTGCCTGTGACGCTCTACTGGGGGATACGTACACCGATAAACTCATCTTT.

This clone is medium-sized (0.01 to 0.1%) in the sample. The sample carries other DNA sequences with the same CDR3. The chain links TRDV2 to TRDJ3, with D perhaps matching TRDD3 (6 bases). V was shortened by 1 base and J by 0 bases, with 15 bases between the two germline ends. Germline loops: CDR1 GEAIGNYY, CDR2 EKD. The CDR3 is 19 amino acids. The CDR3 spells CACDTLGAKGSWDTRQMFF. The CDR3 DNA follows: TGTGCCTGTGACACGTTGGGGGCCAAAGGCTCCTGGGACACCCGACAGATGTTTTTC.

Comment on this clone: It differs at one base from a far larger clone, so likely a read error. The same CDR3 is also encoded by other DNA sequences in this sample. The rearrangement links TRDV2 to TRDJ3; TRDD3 matches 7 bases. V lost 1 base to trimming and J lost 0 bases; unmatched junction nucleotides: 5. The CDR3 extends over 18 amino acids. Per the germline V gene, CDR1 is GEAIGNYY and CDR2 is EKD. The CDR3 bases are TGTGCCTGTGACACTGGTGGATACGCCTCCTGGGACACCCGACAGATGTTTTTC. Its translation: CACDTGGYASWDTRQMFF.

The chain employs TRDV2 and TRDJ3, with TRDD3 matching over 8 bases. No J gene was available from TCRdb, and it was assigned here by a germline match of the DNA. Germline loops: CDR1 GEAIGNYY, CDR2 EKD. The trim removed 0 bases at V and 1 base at J, leaving 10 bases unmatched. This CDR3 has 20 residues. CDR3 nucleotide sequence: TGTGCCTGTGACACCGTACTGGGGGCTGCTCCTTCCTGGGACACCCGACAGATGTTTTTC. Translated: CACDTVLGAAPSWDTRQMFF.

This clone is deemed medium-sized. This may stem from a read error, because a much larger clone lies one nucleotide away. Other nucleotide sequences from this sample produce the same CDR3. The chain uses TRDV2 and TRDJ2; 9 positions agree with TRDD3. There are 15 residues in the CDR3. Germline CDR1 is GEAIGNYY and CDR2 is EKD. The V and J ends lost 1 base and 1 base, in that order; junction bases with no gene match: 0. The chain's CDR3 is CACDTLGDLTAQLFF. For the CDR3, the DNA is TGTGCCTGTGACACACTGGGGGATTTGACAGCACAACTCTTCTTT.

This clone was seen more than once but under ten times. The chain joins TRDV2 to TRDJ3; 9 positions agree with TRDD3. The ends lost 2 bases at V and 0 bases at J; junction bases unmatched: 7. Germline V gene lookup returns CDR1 GEAIGNYY and CDR2 EKD. There are 19 residues in the CDR3. CDR3 sequence: CACDILGDRNSWDTRQMFF. The CDR3, as DNA: TGTGCCTGTGACATACTGGGGGACCGTAACTCCTGGGACACCCGACAGATGTTTTTC.

As concerns this clone: The amino acid sequence in TCRdb belongs to a much larger clone and departs from this DNA's translation at residue 11, likely a sequencing read error; the sequence shown is translated from the DNA. The gene calls are TRDV2 and TRDJ3, with 7 bases fitting TRDD3. The germline CDR1 and CDR2 sequences are GEAIGNYY and EKD. The CDR3 runs to 16 residues. In DNA, the CDR3 is TGTGCCTGTGACACCTGGGGGACCTGGGACGCCCGACAGATGTTTTTC. Translating gives CACDTWGTWDARQMFF.

Judged by abundance, this clone is medium-sized. The V and J genes are TRDV2 and TRDJ3; 7 bases are a match to TRDD3. V gave up 1 base and J gave up 0 bases; unmatched junction bases: 8. Germline CDR1 reads GEAIGNYY; CDR2 reads EKD. The CDR3 is 19 residues long. CDR3 DNA: TGTGCCTGTGACACTGTACTGGGGACTAGCTCCTGGGACACCCGACAGATGTTTTTC. Encoded protein: CACDTVLGTSSWDTRQMFF.

The chain joins TRDV2 to TRDJ4, with TRDD3 identical over 10 bases. The junction had 5 bases not matched to a gene; V was cut back by 2 bases and J by 0 bases. The CDR3 covers 15 residues. From germline, CDR1 is GEAIGNYY and CDR2 EKD. The CDR3 loop is CACDKLGDGARPLIF. CDR3 coding DNA: TGTGCCTGTGACAAACTGGGGGATGGCGCCAGACCCCTGATCTTT.

This clone showed up just a few times. This chain links TRDV2 with TRDJ3; TRDD3 matches 9 bases. TCRdb leaves out the J gene; it was filled in here by matching the DNA to germline. The V gene end was trimmed by 3 bases and the J gene end by 0 bases; junction bases not matched to a gene: 8. The germline V gene encodes CDR1 GEAIGNYY and CDR2 EKD. The CDR3 extends over 19 amino acids. The CDR3 DNA follows: TGTGCCTGTGACGGCGGGGGGATACCAGCCTCCTGGGACACCCGACAGATGTTTTTC. It specifies CACDGGGIPASWDTRQMFF.

This clone was seen a few times. Being one base from a much bigger clone, this may be a read error. Other DNA sequences from this sample encode an identical CDR3 as well. The chain carries TRDV2 and TRDJ3; 8 bases align to TRDD3. Germline V gene sequence: CDR1 GEAIGNYY, CDR2 EKD. The V gene end was trimmed by 0 bases and the J gene end by 0 bases; junction bases not matched to a gene: 3. The CDR3 covers 18 residues. CDR3 sequence: CACDTVLGDSWDTRQMFF. In DNA, the CDR3 is TGTGCCTGTGACACCGTGCTGGGGGACTCCTGGGACACCCGACAGATGTTTTTC.

This clone was recorded many times. The same CDR3 is also encoded by other DNA sequences in this sample. The chain links TRDV2 to TRDJ2; 8 bases are shared with TRDD3. CDR3 length: 14 amino acids. J gave up 5 bases and V 1 base, and 2 bases lay outside the gene matches. Germline V lookup: CDR1 GEAIGNYY, CDR2 EKD. The chain's CDR3 is CACDTLGDTAQLFF. In nucleotides, the CDR3 is TGTGCCTGTGACACATTGGGGGATACAGCACAACTCTTCTTT.

The V gene was left uncalled, and the J gene is TRDJ3; the D call of TRDD3 is as the table states it, not checked on the DNA. CDR3 length equals 21 residues. CDR3 sequence reads: CACELIPLKVTDSWDTRQMFF. For the CDR3, the DNA is TGTGCCTGTGAACTTATCCCTCTGAAGGTCACCGACTCCTGGGACACCCGACAGATGTTTTTC.

This clone was seen repeatedly, ten times or more. The chain links TRDV2 to TRDJ2; TRDD3 agrees at 11 bases. The germline CDR1 and CDR2 sequences are GEAIGNYY and EKD. The CDR3 sequence is 15 residues long. Trimming at V came to 3 bases and at J to 10 bases, leaving 9 bases not matched to a gene. The CDR3: CACDSLLGDRGQLFF. In DNA, the CDR3 is TGTGCCTGTGACTCTTTACTGGGGGATAGGGGACAACTCTTCTTT.

In its sample, this clone was seen a few times. A much bigger clone sits one base away, suggesting this may be a read error. The J gene is TRDJ3, the V gene TRDV2; 13 nucleotides line up with TRDD3. CDR3 length: 21 residues. The germline CDR1 and CDR2 sequences are GEAIGNYY and EKD. CDR3 nucleotide sequence: TGTGCCTGTGACACCGTACTGGGGGATACGACGGAGTCCTGGGACACCCGACAGAGGTTTTTC. It yields the protein CACDTVLGDTTESWDTRQRFF.

A note on this clone: A far larger clone is one nucleotide away, so this likely arose from a read error. This same CDR3 is encoded by further DNA sequences in the sample. Here the CDR3 DNA reads TGTGCCTGTGACGTGCTGGGGGATACAGCACAACTCTTCTTT. Translating it yields CACDVLGDTAQLFF. The chain recombines TRDV2 with TRDJ2, with 9 nucleotides matching TRDD3. CDR1 is GEAIGNYY, CDR2 EKD, per germline. J was trimmed by 5 bases and V by 3 bases; bases with no gene match: 3. CDR3 size: 14 residues.

In regard to this clone: Being one base from a much bigger clone, this may be a read error. At the DNA level, this CDR3 is encoded by other sequences in the same sample as well. The chain joins TRDV2 to TRDJ2; TRDD3 matches 9 bases. Germline lookup yields CDR1 GEAIGNYY and CDR2 EKD. CDR3 length equals 14 residues. CDR3 nucleotides: TGTGCCTGTGACCCTCTGGGGGATCCAGCGCAACTCTTCTTT. The encoded protein is CACDPLGDPAQLFF.

This clone is medium-sized in the sample. The chain recombines TRDV2 with TRDJ3, with D maybe TRDD3 (5 bases). This CDR3 has 19 residues. Trimming removed 0 bases at V and 0 bases at J, with 14 bases between. Germline loops: CDR1 GEAIGNYY, CDR2 EKD. The CDR3 sequence: CACDTAGTPFSWDTRQMFF. The CDR3 DNA reads as TGTGCCTGTGACACCGCTGGGACCCCTTTCTCCTGGGACACCCGACAGATGTTTTTC.

The table lists this clone with many counts. V usage is TRDV2 and J usage is TRDJ3; TRDD3 matches 8 bases. Germline loops: CDR1 GEAIGNYY, CDR2 EKD. This CDR3 is 18 amino acids long. The J segment lost 0 bases and the V segment lost 5 bases, leaving 8 bases of the junction unmatched. The CDR3 bases are TGTGCCTGTGCCGTACTGGGGGTCAGCTCCTGGGACACCCGACAGATGTTTTTC. It codes for CACAVLGVSSWDTRQMFF.

The chain recombines TRDV2 with TRDJ1, with 10 bases aligning to TRDD3. V shed 3 bases and J 2 bases; nucleotides not matched to a gene: 5. From germline, CDR1 is GEAIGNYY and CDR2 EKD. This CDR3 spans 15 amino acids. The CDR3 sequence is CACDVLGDPTDKLIF. CDR3 DNA sequence: TGTGCCTGTGACGTACTGGGGGATCCGACCGATAAACTCATCTTT.

Comment on this clone: The protein here is the DNA translation, as the TCRdb protein differs from it at residue 6. The chain employs TRDV2 and TRDJ3, with 8 bases matching TRDD3. Germline V CDR1 and CDR2: GEAIGNYY, EKD. V dropped 0 bases and J dropped 4; count of bases not matched to a gene: 4. The CDR3 totals 17 residues. CDR3 coding DNA: TGTGCCTGTGACACCCGGGGGGATATTTGGGACACCCGACAGATGTTTTTC. Encoded protein: CACDTRGDIWDTRQMFF.

This clone was recorded a few times. The gene calls are TRDV2 and TRDJ3; 8 bases match TRDD3. Germline values: CDR1 GEAIGNYY, CDR2 EKD. The ends lost 0 bases at V and 0 bases at J; junction bases unmatched: 12. This CDR3 has 21 residues. For the CDR3, the DNA is TGTGCCTGTGACACCGCGACTACTGGGGGGGGTAGCTCCTGGGACACCCGACAGATGTTTTTC. This codes for CACDTATTGGGSSWDTRQMFF.

This clone has only a few counts. It may be a read error: a sequence one base away is much more abundant. This chain connects TRDV2 to TRDJ1; 8 nucleotides line up with TRDD3. Unmatched junction bases numbered 9, after V lost 2 bases and J lost 2 bases. This CDR3 is 16 amino acids long. The germline CDR1 and CDR2 sequences are GEAIGNYY and EKD. The CDR3 nucleotides read TGTGCCTGTGACATACTGGGGGGTTCGATTACCGATAAACTCATCTTT. This gives the protein CACDILGGSITDKLIF.

As to this clone: A far larger clone is a single base away, which makes a read error likely. This chain uses TRDV2 with TRDJ3; D is perhaps TRDD3 (6 bases). Trimming shortened V by 0 bases and J by 2 bases, and 16 bases separated the two germline ends. This CDR3 has 19 residues. Germline CDR1 is GEAIGNYY and CDR2 is EKD. The CDR3 DNA sequence: TGTGCCTGTGACACCGTGGGGATTCGGAGCCCCTGGGACACCCGACAGATGTTTTTC. It is translated as CACDTVGIRSPWDTRQMFF.

This clone is labeled as medium-sized (0.01 to 0.1%). At the DNA level, this CDR3 is encoded by other sequences in the same sample as well. The chain links TRDV2 to TRDJ3, with 8 bases fitting TRDD3. The J segment lost 0 bases and the V segment lost 0 bases, leaving 0 bases of the junction unmatched. This CDR3 region has 17 residues. In germline, CDR1 is GEAIGNYY, CDR2 EKD. The CDR3 sequence is CACDTGGYSWDTRQMFF. In DNA, the CDR3 is TGTGCCTGTGACACCGGGGGATACTCCTGGGACACCCGACAGATGTTTTTC.

This clone has more than one count but fewer than ten. A read error may account for a junction end that differs from germline. The sample has other DNA sequences that encode this CDR3 too. The chain links TRDV2 to TRDJ3; 11 nucleotides line up with TRDD3. Germline V gives CDR1 GEAIGNYY, CDR2 EKD. This CDR3 has 18 residues. CDR3 amino acids: CACDILGDISWDTRQMFF. The CDR3 coding sequence is TGTGCCTGTGACATACTGGGGGATATTTCCTGGGACACCCGACAGATGTTCTTC.

Concerning this clone: This sequence may be a read error, since a much larger clone differs from it by one base. This chain uses TRDV2 with TRDJ3; 12 nucleotides agree with TRDD3. Matching the DNA to germline supplied the J gene, which TCRdb does not give. The germline V gene encodes CDR1 GEAIGNYY and CDR2 EKD. Losses at the gene ends were 3 bases for V and 2 bases for J; bases not matched to a gene: 10. The CDR3 length is 20 residues. The CDR3: CACDAGGLGDTTWDTRQMFF. CDR3 DNA sequence: TGTGCCTGTGACGCCGGGGGACTGGGGGATACAACCTGGGACACCCGACAGATGTTTTTC.

By sample share, this clone is medium-sized. The genes are TRDV2 and TRDJ3; the match to TRDD3 covers 12 bases. J gave up 0 bases and V 0 bases, and 14 bases lay outside the gene matches. This CDR3 has 23 residues. The germline CDR1 and CDR2 sequences are GEAIGNYY and EKD. The CDR3 loop reads CACDTVPKYWGIPFSWDTRQMFF. The CDR3 coding sequence is TGTGCCTGTGACACCGTACCCAAGTACTGGGGGATACCCTTCTCCTGGGACACCCGACAGATGTTTTTC.

This clone is medium-sized within its sample. This specimen includes other DNA sequences encoding the same CDR3. The chain recombines TRDV2 with TRDJ2; TRDD3 matches 13 bases. CDR3 length: 17 residues. CDR1 is GEAIGNYY, CDR2 EKD, per germline. Trimming cost V 2 bases and J 0 bases; bases outside gene matches: 2. CDR3 amino acids: CACDILGDTSLTAQLFF. The CDR3 DNA sequence: TGTGCCTGTGACATACTGGGGGATACGTCTTTGACAGCACAACTCTTCTTT.